The next 29 T cell receptor beta chains were all read from a single sample in a study of technical replicates of blood from a handful of donors. Only in-frame clones appear in the TCRdb table, and some are missing; sequencing was by immunoSEQ multiplex PCR. This sample has 87,000 or so clones, with about 95% found just once. Sequencing input: T cells isolated from PBMCs. The receptor source for this set is a human donor in good health.

This chain uses TRBV25-1 with TRBJ2-1, with 12 bases fitting TRBD2. V lost 5 bases to trimming and J lost 8 bases; unmatched junction nucleotides: 7. Germline lookup yields CDR1 MGHDK and CDR2 SYGVNS. The CDR3 spans 15 residues. CDR3: CASSSASGRVDEQFF. The DNA of the CDR3 is TGTGCCAGCAGTTCCGCTAGCGGGAGGGTAGATGAGCAGTTCTTC. The variable domain in full, with the rest retrieved from reference TRBV25-1 and TRBJ2-1, is EADIYQTPRYLVIGTGKKITLECSQTMGHDKMYWYQQDPGMELHLIHYSYGVNSTEKGDLSSESTVSRIRTEHFPLTLESARPSHTSQYLCASSSASGRVDEQFFGPGTRLTVL.

A single count supports this clone. The chain has TRBV18 and TRBJ2-1, with no clear D. Between the trimmed V and J ends, which lost 2 bases and 7 bases, there was a span of 9 bases. The CDR3 has 13 residues. Germline CDR1 reads KGHSH; CDR2 reads LQKENI. CDR3 sequence: CASSPGLKNEQFF. CDR3 DNA: TGTGCCAGCTCACCAGGGCTCAAAAATGAGCAGTTCTTC.

The J gene is TRBJ2-1, the V gene TRBV25-1, with TRBD2 identical over 9 bases. The V gene end was trimmed by 3 bases and the J gene end by 4 bases; junction bases not matched to a gene: 4. This CDR3 contains 15 residues. Germline V CDR1 and CDR2: MGHDK, SYGVNS. CDR3 residues: CASSESLAGYNEQFF. CDR3 DNA: TGTGCCAGCAGTGAGAGTCTAGCGGGGTACAATGAGCAGTTCTTC. The full variable domain, with the rest looked up from reference TRBV25-1 and TRBJ2-1, is EADIYQTPRYLVIGTGKKITLECSQTMGHDKMYWYQQDPGMELHLIHYSYGVNSTEKGDLSSESTVSRIRTEHFPLTLESARPSHTSQYLCASSESLAGYNEQFFGPGTRLTVL.

V is TRBV6-1 and J is TRBJ2-6, with D tentatively TRBD2 (6 bases). The V and J ends lost 8 bases and 0 bases respectively, with 11 bases between them. The CDR3 covers 15 residues. In germline, CDR1 is MNHNS, CDR2 SASEGT. The CDR3 DNA reads as TGTGCCAGCGAACGACTAGTCTCTGGGGCCAACGTCCTGACTTTC. Translating gives CASERLVSGANVLTF.

Here the CDR3 DNA reads TGTGCCAGCAGACCTAGCGGGAGTGGCTACAATGAGCAGTTCTTC. Residues: CASRPSGSGYNEQFF. The chain employs TRBV6-6 and TRBJ2-1; TRBD2 agrees at 10 bases. The CDR3 spans 15 residues. From germline, CDR1 is MNHNY and CDR2 SVGAGI (reference sequence). The V and J ends lost 6 bases and 3 bases, in that order; junction bases with no gene match: 5.

The V gene is TRBV5-1, the J gene TRBJ1-1; a possible D gene is TRBD1 (6 bases). Germline CDR1 is SGHRS and CDR2 is YFSETQ. The CDR3 has 14 residues. V lost 3 bases and J 0 bases, leaving 9 bases between the germline ends. CDR3 amino acids: CASSSRGMNTEAFF. The CDR3 region has the DNA TGCGCCAGCAGCTCGAGGGGGATGAACACTGAAGCTTTCTTT.

Only one count was recorded for this clone. This chain connects TRBV19 to TRBJ2-1; 12 nucleotides match TRBD2. The CDR3 totals 16 residues. CDR1 and CDR2 (germline): LNHDA, SQIVND (reference sequence). J was trimmed by 9 bases and V by 5 bases; bases with no gene match: 11. The CDR3 sequence: CASSSPMTSGRSEQFF. CDR3 nucleotide sequence: TGTGCCAGTAGTTCCCCAATGACTAGCGGGAGATCTGAGCAGTTCTTC.

CDR3 sequence: CSVEQGFGGYTF. The CDR3 DNA reads as TGCAGCGTTGAACAGGGTTTCGGTGGCTACACCTTC. This chain uses TRBV29-1 with TRBJ1-2; a weak D match, TRBD1 (5 bases). V lost 2 bases and J 7 bases, leaving 11 bases between the germline ends. The CDR3 runs to 12 residues. CDR1 and CDR2 from the germline V gene are SQVTM and ANQGSEA.

This sequence joins TRBV19 and TRBJ2-5, with D possibly TRBD1 on 6 matching bases. The germline gives CDR1 LNHDA, CDR2 SQIVND (reference sequence). V was pared by 5 bases and J by 0 bases, with 16 bases between. The CDR3 is 16 amino acids. The CDR3 DNA reads TGTGCCAGTAGTGAGCCCTACGGGACAAACCAAGAGACCCAGTACTTC. It is translated as CASSEPYGTNQETQYF.

CDR3 bases: TGCAGCGGGACAGGGAGCTCCTACGAGCAGTACTTC. This translates into CSGTGSSYEQYF. This chain connects TRBV29-1 to TRBJ2-7; 8 nucleotides align to TRBD1. Germline CDR1 and CDR2: SQVTM and ANQGSEA. This CDR3 region has 12 residues. V lost 7 bases and J lost 0; bases outside the gene matches: 2.

The J gene is TRBJ1-3, the V gene TRBV27; 8 nucleotides align to TRBD1. J was trimmed by 4 bases and V by 2 bases; bases with no gene match: 1. The length of the CDR3 is 14 residues. Germline CDR1 reads MNHEY; CDR2 reads SMNVEV (reference sequence). The CDR3: CASSLGTGGNTIYF. The DNA for the CDR3 is TGTGCCAGCAGTTTAGGGACAGGAGGAAACACCATATATTTT.

J is TRBJ1-4 and V is TRBV7-9; 7 bases align to TRBD1. The CDR3 length is 15 residues. Germline loops: CDR1 SEHNR, CDR2 FQNEAQ (reference sequence). The V and J ends lost 4 bases and 7 bases, in that order; junction bases with no gene match: 9. The CDR3 DNA reads as TGTGCCAGCAGCTCCGCAGACAGGGATCGTGAAAAACTGTTTTTT. This translates into CASSSADRDREKLFF.

The chain combines TRBV4-3 with TRBJ2-7; TRBD2 matches 11 bases. V gave up 4 bases and J gave up 6 bases; unmatched junction bases: 8. This CDR3 spans 15 amino acids. Germline V CDR1 and CDR2: LGHNA, YSLEER. CDR3 sequence: CASSRLLAGESEQYF. DNA of the CDR3: TGCGCCAGCAGCCGATTACTAGCGGGAGAGAGCGAGCAGTACTTC.

The chain recombines TRBV6-5 with TRBJ2-7; the match to TRBD1 covers 10 bases. The CDR3 sequence is 15 residues long. V lost 1 base, J lost 5 bases, and 5 bases stayed unmatched. Germline V gene data show CDR1 as MNHEY and CDR2 as SVGAGI. The CDR3 sequence: CASSYFIGQGDEQYF. In DNA, the CDR3 is TGTGCCAGCAGTTACTTCATCGGACAGGGGGACGAGCAGTACTTC.

This clone was detected a few times. CDR3 region: CASSYEGGSGANVLTF. CDR3 sequence (DNA): TGTGCCAGCAGTTACGAAGGCGGCTCTGGGGCCAACGTCCTGACTTTC. This chain uses TRBV6-5 with TRBJ2-6; D unresolved. Germline CDR1 MNHEY, CDR2 SVGAGI. The V gene lost 2 bases and the J gene lost 0 bases, with 8 bases spanning the gap. The CDR3 totals 16 residues.

This chain uses TRBV19 with TRBJ1-5, with TRBD1 matching 9 bases. Trimming took 7 bases from V and 7 from J; bases not matched to a gene: 8. Germline loops: CDR1 LNHDA, CDR2 SQIVND (reference sequence). The CDR3 length is 14 residues. In nucleotides, the CDR3 is TGTGCCAGTATGGGGACAGGGACGTCCCAGCCCCAGCATTTT. Its protein is CASMGTGTSQPQHF.

The V call is TRBV6-5, the J call TRBJ2-7; D might be TRBD2 (5 bases). The CDR3 covers 15 residues. CDR1 is MNHEY, CDR2 SVGAGI, per germline. Deletions cut 2 bases from V and 4 bases from J, with 15 bases between. The chain's CDR3 is CASSYARERAYEQYF. CDR3 nucleotides: TGTGCCAGCAGTTACGCGAGGGAAAGGGCGTACGAGCAGTACTTC.

The CDR3 sequence is CASSYGTSGTRGTGELFF. The CDR3 bases are TGTGCCAGCAGCTACGGGACTAGCGGGACCCGGGGTACCGGGGAGCTGTTTTTT. The V gene is TRBV7-9, the J gene TRBJ2-2, with 13 bases that match TRBD2. Trimming at V came to 4 bases and at J to 5 bases, leaving 10 bases not matched to a gene. Looked up from germline, CDR1 is SEHNR and CDR2 is FQNEAQ (reference sequence). This CDR3 has 18 amino acids. Full variable domain (outside the CDR3, taken from reference TRBV7-9 and TRBJ2-2): DTGVSQNPRHKITKRGQNVTFRCDPISEHNRLYWYRQTLGQGPEFLTYFQNEAQLEKSRLLSDRFSAERPKGSFSTLEIQRTEQGDSAMYLCASSYGTSGTRGTGELFFGEGSRLTVL.

The chain is built from TRBV29-1 and TRBJ2-5; 9 bases match TRBD1. Looked up from germline, CDR1 is SQVTM and CDR2 is ANQGSEA. CDR3 length: 15 residues. V lost 0 bases, J lost 5 bases, and 7 bases stayed unmatched. This CDR3 reads CSVEDLGQGMETQYF. CDR3 DNA: TGCAGCGTTGAAGATCTAGGACAGGGGATGGAGACCCAGTACTTC. Full variable domain (rest looked up from reference TRBV29-1 and TRBJ2-5): SAVISQKPSRDICQRGTSLTIQCQVDSQVTMMFWYRQQPGQSLTLIATANQGSEATYESGFVIDKFPISRPNLTFSTLTVSNMSPEDSSIYLCSVEDLGQGMETQYFGPGTRLLVL.

V and J are TRBV9 and TRBJ2-1, with 7 bases fitting TRBD2. Trimming at V came to 0 bases and at J to 3 bases, leaving 6 bases not matched to a gene. The CDR3 runs 16 residues. The germline CDR1 and CDR2 sequences are SGDLS and YYNGEE. This chain's CDR3 is CASSVAAGVLYNEQFF. DNA of the CDR3: TGTGCCAGCAGCGTAGCCGCGGGAGTTCTCTACAATGAGCAGTTCTTC.

V is TRBV6-5 and J is TRBJ2-3, with D perhaps TRBD2 (6 bases). The CDR3 length is 15 residues. The V gene's germline CDR1 is MNHEY and CDR2 SVGAGI. Trimming shortened V by 3 bases and J by 3 bases, and 13 bases separated the two germline ends. In DNA, the CDR3 is TGTGCCAGCAGTTATGGGGGAGGAGGTACAGATACGCAGTATTTT. The encoded protein is CASSYGGGGTDTQYF.

The rearrangement links TRBV7-9 to TRBJ2-7; TRBD1 matches at 8 bases. CDR1 is SEHNR, CDR2 FQNEAQ, per germline (reference sequence). Losses at the gene ends were 5 bases for V and 4 bases for J; bases not matched to a gene: 10. CDR3 length equals 15 residues. CDR3 nucleotides: TGTGCCAGCAGCCCTAAGAAGGACAGGGTATACGAGCAGTACTTC. Amino acid sequence: CASSPKKDRVYEQYF.

This sequence joins TRBV4-1 and TRBJ2-7; possibly TRBD1 for D (5 bases). V was clipped by 1 base and J by 5 bases, with 12 bases between them. Germline V gives CDR1 MGHRA, CDR2 YSYEKL. The CDR3 totals 14 residues. The CDR3 sequence is CASSQGVRDNEQYF. In DNA form, the CDR3 reads TGCGCCAGCAGCCAAGGGGTCAGGGATAACGAGCAGTACTTC.

This clone appeared a single time. This chain uses TRBV30 with TRBJ1-4; no firm D call. CDR1 is GTSNPN, CDR2 SVGIG, per germline (reference sequence). The CDR3 spans 12 residues. Trimming shortened V by 0 bases and J by 8 bases, and 7 bases separated the two germline ends. The CDR3 region is CAWSVRGEKLFF. DNA for the CDR3: TGTGCCTGGAGTGTCAGAGGGGAAAAACTGTTTTTT. Using reference TRBV30 and TRBJ1-4 for the parts outside the CDR3, the full variable domain is SQTIHQWPATLVQPVGSPLSLECTVEGTSNPNLYWYRQAAGRGLQLLFYSVGIGQISSEVPQNLSASRPQDRQFILSSKKLLLSDSGFYLCAWSVRGEKLFFGSGTQLSVL.

V is TRBV2 and J is TRBJ2-2; 8 bases map to TRBD2. Germline V gene lookup returns CDR1 SNHLY and CDR2 FYNNEI. The CDR3 loop spans 12 amino acids. V lost 7 bases to trimming and J lost 9 bases; unmatched junction nucleotides: 4. The CDR3: CASMGLGWELFF. The DNA of the CDR3 is TGTGCCAGCATGGGACTAGGTTGGGAGCTGTTTTTT.

Written as DNA, the CDR3 is TGTGCCAGCAGCCAAGAGGGATTTGGGGGGGGAGGAAGAACTGAAGCTTTCTTT. Amino acids: CASSQEGFGGGGRTEAFF. This chain joins TRBV4-2 and TRBJ1-1; a weak D match, TRBD1 (5 bases). Trimming pared 0 bases from V and 5 bases from J, leaving 22 bases between. Looked up from germline, CDR1 is LGHNA and CDR2 is YNFKEQ. CDR3 size: 18 residues.

The table lists this clone with a few counts. The V gene is TRBV13, the J gene TRBJ1-1, with D possibly being TRBD1 (6 bases). V was trimmed by 4 bases and J by 8 bases, leaving 11 bases between them. The CDR3 runs to 12 residues. Germline V gene lookup returns CDR1 PRHDT and CDR2 FYEKMQ (reference sequence). The CDR3 DNA is TGTGCCAGCAGCTACCACAGGGCCGAAGCTTTCTTT. Protein sequence: CASSYHRAEAFF.

The rearrangement links TRBV2 to TRBJ2-1, with 9 bases lining up with TRBD2. The CDR3 has 16 residues. V lost 5 bases, J lost 6 bases, and 11 bases stayed unmatched. The germline V gene encodes CDR1 SNHLY and CDR2 FYNNEI. For the CDR3, the DNA is TGTGCCAGCAGTACGACATGGGGACTAGCAGTCAATGAGCAGTTCTTC. It encodes CASSTTWGLAVNEQFF.

The V call is TRBV19, the J call TRBJ2-7, with no clear D. The V gene lost 5 bases and the J gene lost 0 bases, with 11 bases spanning the gap. CDR3 length: 14 amino acids. The germline V gene encodes CDR1 LNHDA and CDR2 SQIVND (reference sequence). CDR3 DNA sequence: TGTGCCAGTAGTCCCCTTTTGAGCTCCTACGAGCAGTACTTC. Translation gives CASSPLLSSYEQYF.